A selection of T cell receptor beta chains follows, all from one sample in a study of human T cells and chemical hapten exposure. TCRdb recomputed calls from the RACE reads with MiXCR, one row per CDR3 protein. This sample has about 77,000 distinct CDR3 sequences, with around 9.3% found just once. Input material: whole blood. These receptors all stem from a female donor in good health. Some clones in this sample may be carry-over from other donors' samples. CDR3s include the opening cysteine and the closing phenylalanine or tryptophan. D genes are given only for firm matches. Expanded clones get a size class; other rows say once, few or many, or leave the size out.

TRBD1	TRBV6-1	TRBJ2-7	many	TGTGCCAGCTTGACAGGGGGTAGAGACGAGCAGTACTTC	CASLTGGRDEQYF
TRBD1	TRBV6-6	TRBJ2-7	NA	TGTGCCAGCAGTTACTCGGCAGGACAGGGGATGGTTGAGCAGTACTTC	CASSYSAGQGMVEQYF
NA	TRBV20-1	TRBJ2-3	many	TGCAGTGCTACCCCCCTTCGGTCCGGGGGGCTTGGGACAGATACGCAGTATTTT	CSATPLRSGGLGTDTQYF
TRBD1	TRBV29-1	TRBJ2-1	many	TGCAGCGTTCCGGGACAGGGCTATGGGGAGCAGTTCTTC	CSVPGQGYGEQFF
TRBD2	TRBV27	TRBJ2-3	NA	TGTGCCAGCAGTTTATTCGGTAGCGGGGGGGGCCACTCTAGCACAGATACGCAGTATTTT	CASSLFGSGGGHSSTDTQYF
NA	TRBV19	TRBJ2-7	many	TGTGCCAGTAGTATAGAGAAGGGGGTCTCCTACGAGCAGTACTTC	CASSIEKGVSYEQYF
NA	TRBV12-3/TRBV12-4	TRBJ2-7	NA	TGTGCCAGCAGTTTAGTAGTGGGGCTGGGCTCCTACGAGCAGTACTTC	CASSLVVGLGSYEQYF
TRBD1	TRBV7-2	TRBJ1-2	many	TGTGCCAGCAGCTCGCCGGACAGGAGCCATGGCTACACCTTC	CASSSPDRSHGYTF
NA	TRBV10-3	TRBJ1-5	NA	TGTGCCATCAGATCAGACACCCGCAATCAGCCCCAGCATTTT	CAIRSDTRNQPQHF
NA	TRBV7-2	TRBJ2-5	NA	TGTGCCAGCAGCTTAGTTTTGTCGGCCCAGTACTTC	CASSLVLSAQYF
NA	TRBV11-2	TRBJ1-1	NA	TGTGCCAGCAGTTTCCCCGCGATGGGGAACACTGAAGCTTTCTTT	CASSFPAMGNTEAFF
TRBD1	TRBV14	TRBJ2-3	many	TGTGCCAGCAGCCAGCGACAGGGAATTAGCACAGATACGCAGTATTTT	CASSQRQGISTDTQYF
NA	TRBV6-6	TRBJ2-6	medium-sized	TGTGCCAGCAGTGCGGGGGCCAACGTCCTGACTTTC	CASSAGANVLTF
NA	TRBV12-3/TRBV12-4	TRBJ2-7	few	TGTGCCAGCAGGCCCCCGTCGAGTGGGGTGGACTACGAGCAGTACTTC	CASRPPSSGVDYEQYF
TRBD2	TRBV4-2	TRBJ2-3	NA	TGTGCCAGCAGCCAAGAGTTAGCGGGGCTTCAAGATACGCAGTATTTT	CASSQELAGLQDTQYF
NA	TRBV6-6	TRBJ2-3	many	TGTGCCAGCAGTTACCCCGGAAGCACAGATACGCAGTATTTT	CASSYPGSTDTQYF
NA	TRBV18	TRBJ1-6	few	TGTGCCAGCTCACCGTCACAGAAATCCCTTCACTATAATTCACCCCTCCACTTT	CASSPSQKSLHYNSPLHF
NA	TRBV28	TRBJ2-6	NA	TGTGCCAGCAGTGCCCGACCTATCTCTGGGGCCAACGTCCTGACTTTC	CASSARPISGANVLTF
TRBD2	TRBV5-1	TRBJ2-1	NA	TGCGCCAGCAGCTTGGATGGGCTAGCGGGGATCAATGAGCAGTTCTTC	CASSLDGLAGINEQFF
TRBD1	TRBV18	TRBJ1-5	NA	TGTGCCAGCTCACCCACGTTTAACAGGGGAGGACAGCCCCAGCATTTT	CASSPTFNRGGQPQHF
TRBD1	TRBV5-5	TRBJ1-3	many	TGTGCCAGCCAACTCGCAGGGGGATACAACGGAAACACCATATATTTT	CASQLAGGYNGNTIYF
TRBD1	TRBV10-3	TRBJ1-3	NA	TGTGCCATCAGTCGGGACAGGGAATCTGGAAACACCATATATTTT	CAISRDRESGNTIYF